This entry lists 7 T cell receptor beta chains sequenced from one sample in a study of T cell responses to AZD1222 COVID-19 vaccine listed by TCRdb under 2021. Per the publication, the time point label means: about 28 days (+/-7) after the second vaccine dose. Receptor amplification or capture employed the immunoSEQ multiplex PCR assay. The clones in this table, taken by TCRdb from immuneACCESS, are in-frame only. Not every clone is retained; where verified, under half of the shortfall comes from an unresolved V gene, and the cause of the rest is unknown. The sample includes about 180,000 clones, with 90% to 95% observed a single time. Roughly 1.5% of the sample rests with the top ten. The sample in question was peripheral blood, obtained 28 days after the second AZD1222 dose. The receptors derive from an adult who received the AZD1222 COVID-19 vaccine.

This clone appeared a single time. The rearrangement uses TRBV11-3 and TRBJ2-7; 8 bases are shared with TRBD1. V lost 1 base and J lost 2; bases outside the gene matches: 7. Germline CDR1 SGHNT, CDR2 YENEEA. The CDR3 has 16 residues. The CDR3, as DNA: TGTGCCAGCAGCTTAGCCGGCTGGACAGGGCCCTACGAGCAGTACTTC. Residues: CASSLAGWTGPYEQYF.

V and J are TRBV30 and TRBJ1-4; D gene uncertain. The CDR3 runs 15 residues. Germline lookup yields CDR1 GTSNPN and CDR2 SVGIG (reference sequence). Trimming removed 0 bases at V and 0 bases at J, with 8 bases between. CDR3 sequence reads: CAWSVVGTTNEKLFF. CDR3 bases: TGTGCCTGGAGTGTAGTGGGGACAACTAATGAAAAACTGTTTTTT. Combining the CDR3 with reference TRBV30 and TRBJ1-4 gives the whole variable domain SQTIHQWPATLVQPVGSPLSLECTVEGTSNPNLYWYRQAAGRGLQLLFYSVGIGQISSEVPQNLSASRPQDRQFILSSKKLLLSDSGFYLCAWSVVGTTNEKLFFGSGTQLSVL.

This chain uses TRBV7-3 with TRBJ1-1; D is uncertain. V dropped 2 bases and J dropped 1 base, with 5 bases sitting between them. CDR1 SGHTA and CDR2 FQGTGA come from the germline V gene. The CDR3 runs to 13 residues. The CDR3 spells CASSLGENTEAFF. CDR3 DNA sequence: TGTGCCAGCAGCTTAGGGGAGAACACTGAAGCTTTCTTT.

The V call is TRBV5-4, the J call TRBJ2-7; 9 bases line up with TRBD1. CDR3 length equals 17 residues. The trim removed 4 bases at V and 0 bases at J, leaving 11 bases unmatched. Germline V gene lookup returns CDR1 SGHNT and CDR2 YYREEE (reference sequence). The CDR3 DNA reads TGTGCCAGCAGCGGGCGGGGCGGACAGGGGACCTCCTACGAGCAGTACTTC. Its protein product is CASSGRGGQGTSYEQYF.

The rearrangement uses TRBV5-6 and TRBJ1-2, with 7 positions matching TRBD1. The CDR3 length is 12 residues. Germline CDR1 reads SGHDT; CDR2 reads YYEEEE. V lost 5 bases to trimming and J lost 3 bases; unmatched junction nucleotides: 1. The CDR3 DNA reads as TGTGCCAGCAGGGGACAGTACTATGGCTACACCTTC. This gives the protein CASRGQYYGYTF.

J is TRBJ2-7 and V is TRBV7-9; the D gene is possibly TRBD2 (6 bases). Trimming cost V 4 bases and J 5 bases, with 9 bases left between them. The CDR3 consists of 12 residues. CDR1 is SEHNR, CDR2 FQNEAQ, per germline (reference sequence). CDR3 DNA sequence: TGTGCCAGCAGCTCAGGCGGGGACGAGCAGTACTTC. Residues: CASSSGGDEQYF.

The chain joins TRBV28 to TRBJ1-5; 9 bases map to TRBD1. From germline, CDR1 is MDHEN and CDR2 SYDVKM. CDR3 size: 15 residues. Trimming took 5 bases from V and 5 from J; bases not matched to a gene: 7. CDR3 sequence: CASSPGGTGHQPQHF. In DNA, the CDR3 is TGTGCCAGCAGTCCTGGCGGGACAGGGCATCAGCCCCAGCATTTT.